The 8 T cell receptor beta chains below all came from one sample that was sequenced in a study of cytomegalovirus exposure and HLA in healthy donors. PCR employed 60 Vbeta and 13 Jbeta primers. Here immunoSEQ multiplex PCR was the method, and the copy in TCRdb shows in-frame clones only, minus some. The sample holds roughly 150,000 clones; 70% to 85% are singletons and the top ten take 2% to 3%. Material for sequencing was PBMCs. The receptors shown here come from a male donor in good health and CMV-seronegative.

The J gene is TRBJ2-5, the V gene TRBV2; possibly TRBD1 for D (6 bases). V lost 0 bases to trimming and J lost 11 bases, with 16 bases between them. CDR1 and CDR2 (germline): SNHLY, FYNNEI. This CDR3 is 14 amino acids long. CDR3 nucleotides: TGTGCCAGCAGTGAAGCGGACCAGGGGCCGCGGCAGTACTTC. Translated, it gives CASSEADQGPRQYF.

This chain links TRBV19 with TRBJ2-7; the D gene is possibly TRBD2 (6 bases). Per germline, CDR1 LNHDA and CDR2 SQIVND (reference sequence). V was trimmed by 4 bases and J by 4 bases, leaving 11 bases between them. The CDR3 consists of 13 residues. CDR3 in amino acids: CASSRGTPYEQYF. DNA of the CDR3: TGTGCCAGTAGTAGAGGGACTCCTTACGAGCAGTACTTC.

The chain links TRBV10-2 to TRBJ2-3; 8 bases fit TRBD2. CDR1 and CDR2 from the germline V gene are WSHSY and SAAADI. This CDR3 is 14 amino acids long. The ends lost 9 bases at V and 1 base at J; junction bases unmatched: 6. The CDR3 reads CASHSGTGTDTQYF. The CDR3 coding sequence is TGCGCCAGTCATAGCGGGACGGGCACAGATACGCAGTATTTT.

This chain uses TRBV30 with TRBJ2-5; D remains ambiguous. V was shortened by 4 bases and J by 1 base, with 7 bases between the two germline ends. Germline CDR1 and CDR2: GTSNPN and SVGIG (reference sequence). The CDR3 covers 12 residues. CDR3 coding DNA: TGTGCCTGGAACCGGGTCCAAGAGACCCAGTACTTC. It is translated as CAWNRVQETQYF.

The J gene is TRBJ1-1, the V gene TRBV7-2; D possibly corresponds to TRBD1 (6 bases). Germline loops: CDR1 SGHTA, CDR2 FQGNSA. The CDR3 contains 15 residues. Trimming shortened V by 2 bases and J by 4 bases, and 14 bases separated the two germline ends. The CDR3 DNA sequence: TGTGCCAGCAGCTTATGGGTAGGGGGGGCCACTGAAGCTTTCTTT. Amino acid sequence: CASSLWVGGATEAFF.

The V and J genes are TRBV4-2 and TRBJ2-7; TRBD2 might be the D (5 bases). The CDR3 sequence is 16 residues long. V was pared by 3 bases and J by 0 bases, with 15 bases between. The germline CDR1 and CDR2 sequences are LGHNA and YNFKEQ. As DNA, the CDR3 is TGTGCCAGCAGCCAGGATAGGACTTCTCCCTCCTACGAGCAGTACTTC. It is translated as CASSQDRTSPSYEQYF.

V gene TRBV9 combines with J gene TRBJ2-1, with TRBD2 as a possible D gene (6 bases). This CDR3 region has 12 residues. Trimming pared 4 bases from V and 13 bases from J, leaving 15 bases between. Germline CDR1 is SGDLS and CDR2 is YYNGEE. The CDR3 coding sequence is TGTGCCAGCAGCTTGGCGGAGGGGATTCAGTTCTTC. This gives the protein CASSLAEGIQFF. Using reference TRBV9 and TRBJ2-1 for the parts outside the CDR3, the full variable domain is DSGVTQTPKHLITATGQRVTLRCSPRSGDLSVYWYQQSLDQGLQFLIQYYNGEERAKGNILERFSAQQFPDLHSELNLSSLELGDSALYFCASSLAEGIQFFGPGTRLTVL.

This chain joins TRBV7-9 and TRBJ2-7, with a weak D call TRBD1 (6 bases). The CDR3 sequence is 14 residues long. The V end lost 5 bases, the J end lost 2 bases, and 13 bases lay between the germline ends. Germline lookup yields CDR1 SEHNR and CDR2 FQNEAQ (reference sequence). DNA of the CDR3: TGTGCCAGCAGCCCGCCGGGACACCCCTACGAGCAGTACTTC. It codes for CASSPPGHPYEQYF.